The clone carrying this T cell receptor (beta chain) came up a few times. This specimen comes from a study of identical twins. TCRdb re-analysed the 5' RACE reads in MiXCR, keeping a single row per CDR3 protein. The sample shows 450,000 to 600,000 distinct CDR3 sequences, 20% to 25% of them seen only once. V was clipped by 4 bases and J by 5 bases, with 15 bases between them. This CDR3 comprises 15 residues. These data are also associated with another study on yellow fever vaccine responses in identical twins.

Sequencing was carried out using CD4+ T cells sorted from blood. V usage is TRBV12-3 or TRBV12-4 and J usage is TRBJ2-4; D unclear. The receptor's source is a woman under 30 in good health. DNA for the CDR3: TGTGCCAGCAGTTCTAGAAAAAAGTACCAAAACATTCAGTACTTC. This gives the protein CASSSRKKYQNIQYF.